This T cell receptor (beta chain) comes out of a study of blood T cell repertoires in COVID-19. Whole-study context: The cDNA or gDNA used as material had been derived from T cells, B-cell-depleted T cells, or PBMCs.

Authors' processing steps: Researchers report that nucleated cell counts were estimated from reference gene primer amplification. TCRdb's table, derived via immunoSEQ multiplex PCR, lists solely in-frame clones and lacks some. V and J calls and clone size come straight from that table; D and trimming were deduced from the DNA. This sample has roughly 480,000 clones, with roughly 89% found just once. CDR1 and CDR2 (germline): SGHAT, FQNNGV. V was pared by 5 bases and J by 4 bases, with 6 bases of the junction left unmatched. The CDR3 loop spans 14 amino acids. Sequencing was carried out using peripheral blood. V and J are TRBV11-2 and TRBJ2-5; 8 bases match TRBD1. The receptor's source is a man aged 18 to 30 with COVID-19, enrolled during active disease. CDR3 loop: CASSPGQGGETQYF. The DNA for the CDR3 is TGTGCCAGCAGCCCCGGACAGGGAGGAGAGACCCAGTACTTC.